One and the same sample provided the 27 T cell receptor beta chains below, sequenced in a study of CD8 T cells in Susac syndrome (dated by TCRdb to the late 2010s). The library was obtained by the immunoSEQ multiplex PCR assay. RNA was extracted using the RNeasy kit, and roughly 0.45 to 1 ug of the RNA was reverse transcribed with random hexamers. The public reads were run again by TCRdb, first through fastp at Q25 and then through MiXCR, and only productive beta chains were kept. Every CDR3 protein is listed once, alongside the most common genes and DNA of its rows. Present in this sample are 150,000 to 200,000 distinct CDR3 sequences, about 94% of which were seen just once. Around 0.11% of the sample is in the top ten clones. Material: CD4+ T cells from PBMCs. All receptors derive from a human donor in good health.

This sequence joins TRBV30 and TRBJ2-1; either TRBD1 or TRBD2 may supply D (5 bases each). This CDR3 spans 14 amino acids. V lost 5 bases, J lost 0 bases, and 11 bases lay in between. Germline CDR1 GTSNPN, CDR2 SVGIG (reference sequence). The CDR3: CAWAGTSSYNEQFF. CDR3 nucleotide sequence: TGTGCCTGGGCCGGGACCTCCTCCTACAATGAGCAGTTCTTC.

The chain uses TRBV30 and TRBJ2-5; D might be TRBD1 (5 bases). The ends were cut back, 4 bases at V and 0 bases at J, with 12 bases in the middle. The CDR3 sequence is 14 residues long. Germline values: CDR1 GTSNPN, CDR2 SVGIG (reference sequence). Here the CDR3 DNA reads TGTGCCTGGACCTCCCGACAGTACCAAGAGACCCAGTACTTC. As protein: CAWTSRQYQETQYF.

This clonotype appeared once. The V and J genes are TRBV20-1 and TRBJ1-5, with TRBD1 matching 9 bases. Germline values: CDR1 DFQATT, CDR2 SNEGSKA (reference sequence). Trimming took 5 bases from V and 6 from J; bases not matched to a gene: 11. This CDR3 contains 15 residues. The chain's CDR3 is CSASYRDRAGQPQHF. CDR3 in DNA: TGCAGTGCTTCATACCGGGACAGGGCGGGTCAGCCCCAGCATTTT.

The chain carries TRBV3-1 and TRBJ1-2; no clear D gene. Germline V CDR1 and CDR2: LGHDT, YNNKEL (reference sequence). CDR3 size: 16 residues. The V gene lost 4 bases and the J gene lost 5 bases, with 20 bases spanning the gap. CDR3 sequence (DNA): TGTGCCAGCAGCCCCCGGGCCACTAGAGCCTCATATGGCTACACCTTC. Encoded protein: CASSPRATRASYGYTF.

In this sample, this clonotype turned up once. This chain joins TRBV19 and TRBJ1-4, with TRBD1 identical over 9 bases. From germline, CDR1 is LNHDA and CDR2 SQIVND (reference sequence). The V and J ends lost 7 bases and 8 bases, in that order; junction bases with no gene match: 8. The CDR3 length is 14 residues. CDR3 region: CASNPGQGGEKLFF. For the CDR3, the DNA is TGTGCCAGTAATCCGGGACAGGGAGGCGAAAAACTGTTTTTT.

The rearrangement uses TRBV14 and TRBJ2-3; D might be TRBD2 (5 bases). Trimming pared 3 bases from V and 1 base from J, leaving 11 bases between. CDR3 length: 15 residues. The V gene's germline CDR1 is SGHDN and CDR2 FVKESK. CDR3 coding DNA: TGTGCCAGCAGCCAGTCTAGCTATCGCACAGATACGCAGTATTTT. Translation gives CASSQSSYRTDTQYF.

The gene calls are TRBV7-9 and TRBJ2-2, with 9 positions matching TRBD2. The CDR3 contains 14 residues. The trim removed 4 bases at V and 6 bases at J, leaving 3 bases unmatched. CDR1 and CDR2 from the germline V gene are SEHNR and FQNEAQ (reference sequence). CDR3 residues: CASSSGLAPGELFF. The DNA for the CDR3 is TGTGCCAGCAGCTCGGGACTAGCTCCCGGGGAGCTGTTTTTT.

The J gene is TRBJ2-5, the V gene TRBV29-1; 7 nucleotides agree with TRBD1. Germline CDR1 and CDR2: SQVTM and ANQGSEA. V lost 7 bases to trimming and J lost 7 bases; unmatched junction nucleotides: 6. The CDR3 spans 11 residues. The CDR3 loop is CSAGPGGTQYF. CDR3 nucleotide sequence: TGCAGCGCCGGACCAGGGGGGACCCAGTACTTC.

The CDR3, as DNA: TGTGCCAGCAGTTCGACTAGCGGGGCGACCTACGAGCAGTACTTC. This sequence encodes CASSSTSGATYEQYF. The chain couples TRBV5-4 to TRBJ2-7; 11 bases align to TRBD2. This CDR3 spans 15 amino acids. V dropped 5 bases and J dropped 2; count of bases not matched to a gene: 6. From germline, CDR1 is SGHNT and CDR2 YYREEE (reference sequence). Complete variable domain (other parts from reference TRBV5-4 and TRBJ2-7): ETGVTQSPTHLIKTRGQQVTLRCSSQSGHNTVSWYQQALGQGPQFIFQYYREEENGRGNFPPRFSGLQFPNYSSELNVNALELDDSALYLCASSSTSGATYEQYFGPGTRLTVT.

In regard to this clonotype: One end of the junction is discordant with germline, which a read error may explain. The V and J genes are TRBV6-2 or TRBV6-3 and TRBJ2-5, with D possibly matching TRBD1 (5 bases). Germline loops: CDR1 MNHEY, CDR2 SVGEGT. The CDR3 is 11 amino acids. This CDR3 reads CASSYFSRVDF. CDR3 nucleotides: TGTGCCAGCAGTTACTTCTCCAGGGTGGACTTC.

The chain combines TRBV4-3 with TRBJ2-3; weak D call: TRBD2 (5 bases). The CDR3 is made up of 14 amino acids. Germline CDR1 and CDR2: LGHNA and YSLEER. V was cut by 1 base and J by 4 bases, with 9 bases left in between. CDR3 protein: CASSQVGVPDTQYF. CDR3 in DNA: TGCGCCAGCAGCCAAGTCGGGGTGCCAGATACGCAGTATTTT.

V gene TRBV19 combines with J gene TRBJ2-1; 12 bases are a match to TRBD1. Germline V gene data show CDR1 as LNHDA and CDR2 as SQIVND (reference sequence). There are 14 residues in the CDR3. With 7 bases clipped from V and 8 bases from J, the junction kept 6 bases outside the gene matches. This CDR3 reads CASTLGTGGYEQFF. CDR3 coding DNA: TGTGCCAGTACCTTGGGGACAGGGGGCTATGAGCAGTTCTTC.

This chain links TRBV19 with TRBJ2-7, with 7 bases aligning to TRBD1. CDR1 LNHDA and CDR2 SQIVND come from the germline V gene (reference sequence). The V gene end was trimmed by 5 bases and the J gene end by 5 bases; junction bases not matched to a gene: 9. This CDR3 spans 14 amino acids. CDR3 in DNA: TGTGCCAGTAGTTCTCAACAGGGGCGGAACGAGCAGTACTTC. Amino acids: CASSSQQGRNEQYF.

The chain couples TRBV2 to TRBJ2-7; 13 bases line up with TRBD2. The CDR3 runs 14 residues. Losses at the gene ends were 9 bases for V and 6 bases for J; bases not matched to a gene: 8. Germline V gene sequence: CDR1 SNHLY, CDR2 FYNNEI. CDR3 in DNA: TGTGCCAGTTGTAGGAGGACTAGCGGGAGCGAGCAGTACTTC. Encoded protein: CASCRRTSGSEQYF.

The chain carries TRBV6-2 or TRBV6-3 and TRBJ2-7, with D perhaps assigned TRBD1 or TRBD2 (5 bases each). Germline V CDR1 and CDR2: MNHEY, SVGEGT. V gave up 5 bases and J gave up 2 bases, with 10 bases separating them. The CDR3 covers 13 residues. CDR3 loop: CASSRGAPYEQYF. DNA of the CDR3: TGTGCCAGCAGTCGGGGCGCACCCTACGAGCAGTACTTC.

The chain employs TRBV9 and TRBJ2-1, with 8 bases identical to TRBD2. CDR1 and CDR2 (germline): SGDLS, YYNGEE. V shed 0 bases, J shed 3 bases, and the junction held 5 bases outside the gene matches. The CDR3 spans 16 residues. The CDR3: CASSVASGYYYNEQFF. The CDR3 DNA sequence: TGTGCCAGCAGCGTAGCTAGCGGGTATTACTACAATGAGCAGTTCTTC.

The chain combines TRBV28 with TRBJ2-5; D is tentatively TRBD1 or TRBD2 (5 bases each). The CDR3 has 15 amino acids. Trimming left V 5 bases short and J 2 bases short, with 15 bases between. The germline V gene has CDR1 MDHEN and CDR2 SYDVKM. The CDR3 spells CASSLGDGRQETQYF. For the CDR3, the DNA is TGTGCCAGCAGTCTAGGGGACGGTCGACAAGAGACCCAGTACTTC.

The chain recombines TRBV30 with TRBJ1-1; a weak D match, TRBD1 (6 bases). The length of the CDR3 is 14 residues. The V end was cut by 4 bases, the J end by 5 bases, with 17 bases between. Germline V gene lookup returns CDR1 GTSNPN and CDR2 SVGIG (reference sequence). In DNA form, the CDR3 reads TGTGCCTGGATTGACAGGCAAGATCGGACTGAAGCTTTCTTT. It encodes CAWIDRQDRTEAFF.

The J gene is TRBJ2-1, the V gene TRBV29-1; TRBD2 matches at 10 bases. The CDR3 totals 13 residues. V lost 2 bases and J lost 8; bases outside the gene matches: 3. Germline values: CDR1 SQVTM, CDR2 ANQGSEA. The DNA of the CDR3 is TGCAGCGTTGAACTAGCGGGAGTCTATGAGCAGTTCTTC. Amino acids: CSVELAGVYEQFF.

The V gene is TRBV9, the J gene TRBJ2-5; possible D gene TRBD2, 6 bases. The CDR3 has 15 residues. The V and J ends lost 0 bases and 5 bases respectively, with 14 bases between them. CDR1 and CDR2 from the germline V gene are SGDLS and YYNGEE. The CDR3 DNA is TGTGCCAGCAGCGTAGCGACTAGTAGGTTGGAGACCCAGTACTTC. The encoded protein is CASSVATSRLETQYF.

The rearrangement joins TRBV11-2 to TRBJ2-7, with 11 nucleotides matching TRBD2. CDR1 SGHAT and CDR2 FQNNGV come from the germline V gene. This CDR3 region has 16 residues. J was trimmed by 5 bases and V by 5 bases; bases with no gene match: 11. CDR3 coding DNA: TGTGCCAGCAGCCCGGGACTAGCGGCAGCTTCCCACGAGCAGTACTTC. This sequence encodes CASSPGLAAASHEQYF.

This clonotype is a singleton in its sample. The chain couples TRBV7-3 to TRBJ2-3; tentatively, D is TRBD1 or TRBD2 (5 bases each). With 2 bases removed from V and 10 bases from J, the gap between germline ends came to 16 bases. This CDR3 has 14 amino acids. Germline-derived CDR1 and CDR2 are SGHTA and FQGTGA. The CDR3 region is CASSLGGASIAQYF. Written as DNA, the CDR3 is TGTGCCAGCAGCTTAGGGGGAGCTAGTATCGCGCAGTATTTT.

The chain employs TRBV5-1 and TRBJ2-7, with D possibly being TRBD1 (6 bases). The germline V gene has CDR1 SGHRS and CDR2 YFSETQ. The V end lost 2 bases, the J end lost 5 bases, and 11 bases lay between the germline ends. The CDR3 consists of 13 residues. CDR3 amino acids: CASSLQGGDEQYF. CDR3 bases: TGCGCCAGCAGCTTACAGGGTGGGGACGAGCAGTACTTC.

This chain links TRBV5-1 with TRBJ2-1; no definite D call. From germline, CDR1 is SGHRS and CDR2 YFSETQ. V was cut by 2 bases and J by 8 bases, with 17 bases left in between. This CDR3 comprises 15 residues. Written as DNA, the CDR3 is TGCGCCAGCAGCTTTTCCCGAGCGAACGTCGATGAGCAGTTCTTC. It encodes CASSFSRANVDEQFF.

The chain has TRBV7-7 and TRBJ2-5; TRBD1 might be the D (5 bases). The V end lost 3 bases, the J end lost 2 bases, and 7 bases lay between the germline ends. Looked up from germline, CDR1 is SSHAT and CDR2 is FNYEAQ (reference sequence). The length of the CDR3 is 13 residues. This CDR3 is CASSFAGQETQYF. The CDR3 DNA follows: TGTGCCAGCAGCTTCGCAGGGCAAGAGACCCAGTACTTC.

This clonotype came up once. V and J are TRBV20-1 and TRBJ2-6; 10 bases line up with TRBD1. V shed 3 bases and J 1 base; nucleotides not matched to a gene: 6. This CDR3 spans 17 amino acids. CDR1 DFQATT and CDR2 SNEGSKA come from the germline V gene (reference sequence). CDR3 residues: CSARSGTGVSGANVLTF. CDR3 in DNA: TGCAGTGCTAGGTCCGGGACAGGGGTATCTGGGGCCAACGTCCTGACTTTC.

The chain couples TRBV28 to TRBJ1-4; D is uncertain. The CDR3 contains 13 residues. Germline V CDR1 and CDR2: MDHEN, SYDVKM. The V end lost 4 bases, the J end lost 8 bases, and 11 bases lay between the germline ends. CDR3 in DNA: TGTGCCAGCAGTTCGCGGGTCGGGGAAAAACTGTTTTTT. Translated: CASSSRVGEKLFF.